This T cell receptor (beta chain) was sequenced for a study of CD8 T cells in Susac syndrome. The germline CDR1 and CDR2 sequences are SGHTA and FQGNSA. Trimming left V 5 bases short and J 3 bases short, with 11 bases between. The CDR3 sequence is 14 residues long. An amount of RNA that ranged from roughly 0.45 to 1 ug was reverse transcribed with random hexamers. TCRdb re-derived calls from the immunoSEQ multiplex PCR reads in MiXCR, one entry per CDR3 protein. The sample carries approximately 180,000 distinct CDR3 sequences, around 95% recorded once. The clonotype comes from a human donor with multiple sclerosis. V gene TRBV7-2 combines with J gene TRBJ1-5; D uncertain. The sequencing input was CD4+ T cells from PBMCs. The CDR3 DNA follows: TGTGCCAGCAGCCTGGACTTGTACAATCAGCCCCAGCATTTT. Protein product: CASSLDLYNQPQHF.